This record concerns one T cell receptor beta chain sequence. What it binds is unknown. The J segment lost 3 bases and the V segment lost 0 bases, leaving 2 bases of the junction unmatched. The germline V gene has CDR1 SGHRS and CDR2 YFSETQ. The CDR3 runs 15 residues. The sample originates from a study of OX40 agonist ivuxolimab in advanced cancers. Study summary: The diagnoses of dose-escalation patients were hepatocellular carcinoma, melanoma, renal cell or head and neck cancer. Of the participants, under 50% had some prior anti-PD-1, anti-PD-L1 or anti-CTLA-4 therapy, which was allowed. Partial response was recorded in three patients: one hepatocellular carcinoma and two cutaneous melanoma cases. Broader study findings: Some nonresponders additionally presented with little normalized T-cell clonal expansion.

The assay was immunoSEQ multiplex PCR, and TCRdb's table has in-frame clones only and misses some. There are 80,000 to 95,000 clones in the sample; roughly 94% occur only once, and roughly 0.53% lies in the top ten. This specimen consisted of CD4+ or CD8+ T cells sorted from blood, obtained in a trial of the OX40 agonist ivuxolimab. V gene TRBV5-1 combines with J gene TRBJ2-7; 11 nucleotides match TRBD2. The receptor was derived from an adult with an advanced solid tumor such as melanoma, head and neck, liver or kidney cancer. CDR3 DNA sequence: TGCGCCAGCAGCTTGGGTGGACTAGCGGGCTACGAGCAGTACTTC. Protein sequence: CASSLGGLAGYEQYF.